This passage covers 32 T cell receptor beta chains from one sample sequenced in a study of STAT5B mutations in CD4+ large granular lymphocyte leukemia. Profiling relied on immunoSEQ multiplex PCR, and the TCRdb table lists in-frame clones only, not all of them. Of some 51,000 clones listed, approximately 83% were seen once; the top ten hold 0.35%. The sample was CD4+ T cells from blood buffy coats. The receptors were gathered from a human donor in good health.

J is TRBJ2-6 and V is TRBV9; D is unclear. V was cut by 0 bases and J by 0 bases, with 7 bases left in between. The CDR3 sequence is 16 residues long. Looked up from germline, CDR1 is SGDLS and CDR2 is YYNGEE. CDR3: CASSVGRFSGANVLTF. CDR3 coding DNA: TGTGCCAGCAGCGTAGGTCGGTTCTCTGGGGCCAACGTCCTGACTTTC.

The V call is TRBV6-5, the J call TRBJ1-3, with TRBD1 matching 8 bases. Germline trimming cut 7 bases from V and 3 bases from J; bases unmatched to any gene: 8. The CDR3 consists of 15 residues. Per the germline V gene, CDR1 is MNHEY and CDR2 is SVGAGI. CDR3: CASTRQGAFGNTIYF. In DNA, the CDR3 is TGTGCCAGCACCAGGCAGGGGGCTTTTGGAAACACCATATATTTT.

The V gene is TRBV15, the J gene TRBJ2-1; 10 nucleotides match TRBD2. CDR3 size: 17 residues. Germline CDR1 reads LNHNV; CDR2 reads YYDKDF (reference sequence). The V and J ends lost 0 bases and 6 bases, in that order; junction bases with no gene match: 8. The CDR3 region has the DNA TGTGCCACCAGCAGAGAGTGGCGGACTAGCGGTGGCAATGAGCAGTTCTTC. It translates to CATSREWRTSGGNEQFF. The whole variable domain, filled in from reference TRBV15 and TRBJ2-1, reads DAMVIQNPRYQVTQFGKPVTLSCSQTLNHNVMYWYQQKSSQAPKLLFHYYDKDFNNEADTPDNFQSRRPNTSFCFLDIRSPGLGDTAMYLCATSREWRTSGGNEQFFGPGTRLTVL.

The genes are TRBV6-1 and TRBJ2-3; 8 bases align to TRBD2. Looked up from germline, CDR1 is MNHNS and CDR2 is SASEGT. Trimming cost V 2 bases and J 13 bases; bases outside gene matches: 11. This CDR3 comprises 14 residues. The CDR3 reads CASSERDSGDKEYF. In DNA form, the CDR3 reads TGTGCCAGCAGTGAAAGAGATAGCGGGGATAAAGAGTATTTT.

The rearrangement links TRBV5-1 to TRBJ2-1, with 7 bases fitting TRBD1. The V gene's germline CDR1 is SGHRS and CDR2 YFSETQ. The J segment lost 4 bases and the V segment lost 2 bases, leaving 3 bases of the junction unmatched. This CDR3 is built from 14 residues. The CDR3 protein is CASSFRTGYNEQFF. The CDR3 nucleotides read TGCGCCAGCAGCTTTCGGACAGGTTACAATGAGCAGTTCTTC.

This CDR3 is CASSRTSKEKLFF. Here the CDR3 DNA reads TGTGCCAGTAGTAGGACTTCGAAGGAAAAACTGTTTTTT. The chain recombines TRBV19 with TRBJ1-4; D uncertain. The CDR3 length is 13 residues. In germline, CDR1 is LNHDA, CDR2 SQIVND (reference sequence). V gave up 4 bases and J gave up 8 bases, with 11 bases separating them.

The chain employs TRBV18 and TRBJ1-1; D may be TRBD1 (5 bases). CDR1 is KGHSH, CDR2 LQKENI, per germline. The V and J ends lost 2 bases and 4 bases respectively, with 11 bases between them. The CDR3 spans 14 residues. The CDR3 here is CASSPRAGSTEAFF. CDR3 in DNA: TGTGCCAGCTCACCAAGGGCAGGGAGCACTGAAGCTTTCTTT.

This clone was counted only a few times. The V gene is TRBV5-1, the J gene TRBJ2-4, with D possibly being TRBD1 (6 bases). The ends were cut back, 4 bases at V and 0 bases at J, with 11 bases in the middle. The length of the CDR3 is 15 residues. Germline lookup yields CDR1 SGHRS and CDR2 YFSETQ. The DNA of the CDR3 is TGCGCCAGCAGCCGGACAGACCCAGCCAAAAACATTCAGTACTTC. Residues: CASSRTDPAKNIQYF.

J is TRBJ1-4 and V is TRBV5-4; the match to TRBD1 covers 10 bases. This CDR3 is built from 17 residues. With V trimmed by 4 bases and J by 8 bases, 14 bases remained unmatched. From germline, CDR1 is SGHNT and CDR2 YYREEE (reference sequence). The CDR3 loop reads CASSRRGGTGEGEKLFF. The CDR3 DNA follows: TGTGCCAGCAGCAGGCGAGGCGGGACAGGGGAGGGGGAAAAACTGTTTTTT.

This chain connects TRBV5-5 to TRBJ2-4, with 10 nucleotides matching TRBD1. After removal of 5 bases from V and 9 bases from J, the junction contained 2 bases not matched to a gene. The CDR3 totals 12 residues. CDR1 and CDR2 from the germline V gene are SGHKS and YYEKEE (reference sequence). CDR3 in DNA: TGTGCCAGCAGGACAGGGGGCGGCATTCAGTACTTC. Its translation is CASRTGGGIQYF.

The chain uses TRBV5-1 and TRBJ1-4; TRBD1 matches at 11 bases. This CDR3 is built from 16 residues. Germline CDR1 SGHRS, CDR2 YFSETQ. V trimming: 2 bases; J trimming: 2 bases; junction bases outside the gene matches: 2. The CDR3 sequence is CASSFRDRGTNEKLFF. CDR3 nucleotides: TGCGCCAGCAGCTTCCGGGACAGGGGGACTAATGAAAAACTGTTTTTT.

The sample holds one count of this clone. This chain's CDR3 is CASSFVGRGIWNTEAFF. As DNA, the CDR3 is TGTGCCAGCAGTTTCGTCGGCAGGGGAATATGGAACACTGAAGCTTTCTTT. The chain carries TRBV28 and TRBJ1-1; D perhaps matches TRBD1 (6 bases). Per the germline V gene, CDR1 is MDHEN and CDR2 is SYDVKM. The CDR3 has 17 amino acids. V was cut by 3 bases and J by 1 base, with 18 bases left in between. The variable domain in full, with the rest retrieved from reference TRBV28 and TRBJ1-1, is DVKVTQSSRYLVKRTGEKVFLECVQDMDHENMFWYRQDPGLGLRLIYFSYDVKMKEKGDIPEGYSVSREKKERFSLILESASTNQTSMYLCASSFVGRGIWNTEAFFGQGTRLTVV.

This chain uses TRBV29-1 with TRBJ2-7, with D uncertain. The CDR3 loop spans 11 amino acids. V was trimmed by 7 bases and J by 13 bases, leaving 20 bases between them. Germline-derived CDR1 and CDR2 are SQVTM and ANQGSEA. CDR3 in amino acids: CSATIGYIGYF. In nucleotides, the CDR3 is TGCAGCGCCACTATAGGGTACATTGGATACTTC.

The chain combines TRBV6-6 with TRBJ1-3; TRBD1 agrees at 7 bases. Germline CDR1 and CDR2: MNHNY and SVGAGI (reference sequence). With 6 bases clipped from V and 4 bases from J, the junction kept 12 bases outside the gene matches. The CDR3 covers 16 residues. This CDR3 reads CASRRGQQVFGNTIYF. The DNA of the CDR3 is TGTGCCAGCAGACGGGGACAGCAAGTCTTCGGAAACACCATATATTTT.

V and J are TRBV4-1 and TRBJ2-5; 7 bases are shared with TRBD2. The CDR3 extends over 15 amino acids. From germline, CDR1 is MGHRA and CDR2 YSYEKL. Trimming took 7 bases from V and 5 from J; bases not matched to a gene: 13. The DNA of the CDR3 is TGCGCCAGCACTCGCTTAGGACTAGTAATGGAGACCCAGTACTTC. Protein product: CASTRLGLVMETQYF.

The rearrangement uses TRBV7-3 and TRBJ2-5, with D possibly matching TRBD1 (6 bases). V lost 1 base and J 3 bases, leaving 6 bases between the germline ends. This CDR3 contains 13 residues. Germline V gene sequence: CDR1 SGHTA, CDR2 FQGTGA. CDR3 DNA sequence: TGTGCCAGCAGCTTAAACAGGGAAGAGACCCAGTACTTC. Translated: CASSLNREETQYF.

The chain has TRBV5-1 and TRBJ2-5; the match to TRBD1 covers 8 bases. TRBJ2-7 matches the DNA end more closely, so the J call is doubtful. The CDR3 runs 15 residues. The V gene's germline CDR1 is SGHRS and CDR2 YFSETQ. CDR3: CASSSQLTGVYEQYF. DNA for the CDR3: TGCGCCAGCAGCTCACAATTGACAGGGGTATACGAGCAGTACTTC.

The chain links TRBV9 to TRBJ1-6; D gene unclear. The ends were cut back, 0 bases at V and 7 bases at J, with 11 bases in the middle. This CDR3 has 15 residues. Germline assignment: CDR1 SGDLS and CDR2 YYNGEE. The chain's CDR3 is CASSVGGRENSPLHF. The CDR3 nucleotides are TGTGCCAGCAGCGTAGGAGGGAGAGAAAATTCACCCCTCCACTTT.

The chain links TRBV9 to TRBJ2-1; D perhaps matches TRBD1 (6 bases). V lost 5 bases and J 4 bases, leaving 16 bases between the germline ends. The CDR3 has 15 amino acids. Germline V gene lookup returns CDR1 SGDLS and CDR2 YYNGEE. CDR3 in amino acids: CASSATGSRYNEQFF. CDR3 sequence (DNA): TGTGCCAGCAGTGCCACAGGGAGTAGGTACAATGAGCAGTTCTTC.

The chain combines TRBV10-3 with TRBJ2-2; D unclear. The CDR3 has 14 residues. Germline CDR1 and CDR2: ENHRY and SYGVKD. The V end was cut by 6 bases, the J end by 1 base, with 9 bases between. The CDR3 DNA reads TGTGCCATCAGGAAGGATTTGAACACCGGGGAGCTGTTTTTT. This translates into CAIRKDLNTGELFF.

The rearrangement uses TRBV19 and TRBJ2-7; maybe TRBD1 (6 bases). CDR3 length: 14 amino acids. V gave up 5 bases and J gave up 0 bases, with 11 bases separating them. CDR1 and CDR2 from the germline V gene are LNHDA and SQIVND (reference sequence). CDR3 nucleotides: TGTGCCAGTAGTCCAGGACAGTTCTCCTACGAGCAGTACTTC. This codes for CASSPGQFSYEQYF.

The chain combines TRBV11-3 with TRBJ1-1, with D possibly TRBD1 on 6 matching bases. The V end lost 7 bases, the J end lost 11 bases, and 14 bases lay between the germline ends. CDR3 length equals 11 residues. From germline, CDR1 is SGHNT and CDR2 YENEEA. In DNA form, the CDR3 reads TGTGCCAGCAAGCTCAGGGGATCGGCTTTCTTT. It yields the protein CASKLRGSAFF. The entire variable domain, with the rest obtained from reference TRBV11-3 and TRBJ1-1, is as follows: EAGVVQSPRYKIIEKKQPVAFWCNPISGHNTLYWYLQNLGQGPELLIRYENEEAVDDSQLPKDRFSAERLKGVDSTLKIQPAELGDSAVYLCASKLRGSAFFGQGTRLTVV.

This sequence joins TRBV6-4 and TRBJ2-1; 16 bases match TRBD2. The V and J ends lost 4 bases and 9 bases, in that order; junction bases with no gene match: 6. CDR3 length equals 16 residues. Germline loops: CDR1 MRHNA, CDR2 SNTAGT. Here the CDR3 reads CASSAGTSGGAREQFF. DNA of the CDR3: TGTGCCAGCAGTGCCGGGACTAGCGGGGGGGCCCGTGAGCAGTTCTTC.

The rearrangement joins TRBV15 to TRBJ1-2, with D uncertain. Germline V lookup: CDR1 LNHNV, CDR2 YYDKDF (reference sequence). V was pared by 0 bases and J by 1 base, with 9 bases between. This CDR3 is built from 15 residues. CDR3 DNA sequence: TGTGCCACCAGCAGAGATAGGACCCTTAACTATGGCTACACCTTC. Residues: CATSRDRTLNYGYTF.

V and J are TRBV6-5 and TRBJ2-7; tentative D call: TRBD1 (6 bases). V lost 6 bases to trimming and J lost 8 bases, with 14 bases between them. Germline V lookup: CDR1 MNHEY, CDR2 SVGAGI. The CDR3 is 12 residues long. The CDR3 region has the DNA TGTGCCAGCAGAGAAACAGGGTATCAGCAGTACTTC. Its protein is CASRETGYQQYF.

The gene calls are TRBV27 and TRBJ2-1; D is ambiguous. The CDR3 consists of 13 residues. Germline CDR1 MNHEY, CDR2 SMNVEV (reference sequence). Trimming took off 1 base at V and 6 bases at J, with 7 bases between the two ends. CDR3 sequence (DNA): TGTGCCAGCAGTTTATTCAGTATCAATGAGCAGTTCTTC. This sequence encodes CASSLFSINEQFF.

This clone came up once. This CDR3 is CASKTGSTKNIQYF. The DNA of the CDR3 is TGTGCCAGCAAGACAGGTTCAACCAAAAACATTCAGTACTTC. The rearrangement uses TRBV6-7 and TRBJ2-4; weak D call: TRBD1 (6 bases). TRBV6-7 is an ORF; its function is uncertain. CDR3 length equals 14 residues. Trimming pared 7 bases from V and 2 bases from J, leaving 12 bases between.

This chain uses TRBV27 with TRBJ1-1; a possible D gene is TRBD1 (5 bases). The CDR3 totals 14 residues. V lost 6 bases and J 1 base, leaving 12 bases between the germline ends. In germline, CDR1 is MNHEY, CDR2 SMNVEV (reference sequence). The CDR3 protein is CASRKQARNTEAFF. CDR3 DNA: TGTGCCAGCAGAAAACAGGCGAGGAACACTGAAGCTTTCTTT.

The V gene is TRBV10-3, the J gene TRBJ1-5; tentative D call: TRBD1 (6 bases). CDR1 is ENHRY, CDR2 SYGVKD, per germline. V was shortened by 7 bases and J by 0 bases, with 13 bases between the two germline ends. This CDR3 is 15 amino acids long. CDR3 nucleotide sequence: TGTGCCATCAAGGAGACAGGTGGTAGCAATCAGCCCCAGCATTTT. Translation: CAIKETGGSNQPQHF.

The V gene is TRBV19, the J gene TRBJ2-1; TRBD2 matches 10 bases. This CDR3 is 20 amino acids long. Germline CDR1 and CDR2: LNHDA and SQIVND (reference sequence). V was clipped by 9 bases and J by 7 bases; unmatched bases: 27. For the CDR3, the DNA is TGTGCCAGCAGCTTCGCTGCTCTCCAAAGCGGGGGGGCACCCTGGAATGAGCAGTTCTTC. Amino acid sequence: CASSFAALQSGGAPWNEQFF.

The chain links TRBV19 to TRBJ2-2, with no clear D. This CDR3 comprises 15 residues. CDR1 and CDR2 (germline): LNHDA, SQIVND (reference sequence). V was trimmed by 1 base and J by 2 bases, leaving 8 bases between them. CDR3 amino acids: CASSIGRRNTGELFF. CDR3 nucleotides: TGTGCCAGTAGTATAGGGCGTCGCAACACCGGGGAGCTGTTTTTT.

V and J are TRBV11-2 and TRBJ2-7; the D is unclear. The CDR3 spans 15 residues. CDR1 SGHAT and CDR2 FQNNGV come from the germline V gene. V was cut by 2 bases and J by 1 base, with 12 bases left in between. The CDR3 is CASSLSAGLSYEQYF. In nucleotides, the CDR3 is TGTGCCAGCAGCTTAAGTGCAGGCTTATCCTACGAGCAGTACTTC.